What follows are 13 T cell receptor beta chains derived from one specimen sequenced in a study of T cell changes during pregnancy in multiple sclerosis. The assay was immunoSEQ multiplex PCR, and TCRdb's table has in-frame clones only and misses some. Of about 44,000 clones listed, around nine tenths are singletons. The specimen comprised CD4+ T cells from peripheral blood mononuclear cells, sampled before pregnancy. The source is a female donor with multiple sclerosis, enrolled in a pregnancy study.

The rearrangement joins TRBV9 to TRBJ2-7; D gene ambiguous. CDR3 length equals 15 residues. CDR1 and CDR2 (germline): SGDLS, YYNGEE. V shed 0 bases and J shed 2 bases, with 12 bases lying between them. The CDR3 region is CASSVAWQATYEQYF. For the CDR3, the DNA is TGTGCCAGCAGCGTAGCTTGGCAGGCCACCTACGAGCAGTACTTC.

The chain links TRBV19 to TRBJ1-2; 8 bases are a match to TRBD1. The junction had 10 bases not matched to a gene; V was cut back by 7 bases and J by 0 bases. This CDR3 is built from 16 residues. The germline V gene encodes CDR1 LNHDA and CDR2 SQIVND (reference sequence). CDR3 protein: CASTLLGQEPNYGYTF. The CDR3, as DNA: TGTGCCAGTACCCTTCTGGGACAGGAACCTAACTATGGCTACACCTTC.

V and J are TRBV2 and TRBJ1-5; 9 bases match TRBD1. V lost 5 bases and J lost 7; bases outside the gene matches: 6. Looked up from germline, CDR1 is SNHLY and CDR2 is FYNNEI. The CDR3 spans 14 residues. This chain's CDR3 is CASSLDRGGQPQHF. CDR3 coding DNA: TGTGCCAGCAGTTTGGACAGGGGAGGGCAGCCCCAGCATTTT.

J is TRBJ2-1 and V is TRBV28; 8 bases line up with TRBD2. From germline, CDR1 is MDHEN and CDR2 SYDVKM. The CDR3 totals 14 residues. Germline trimming cut 1 base from V and 6 bases from J; bases unmatched to any gene: 2. CDR3 nucleotide sequence: TGTGCCAGCAGTTTATCTAGCGGGTTCAATGAGCAGTTCTTC. Translation gives CASSLSSGFNEQFF.

The chain employs TRBV29-1 and TRBJ2-1; 11 bases line up with TRBD1. The germline V gene has CDR1 SQVTM and CDR2 ANQGSEA. The CDR3 covers 13 residues. V gave up 4 bases and J gave up 6 bases; unmatched junction bases: 2. The CDR3 region is CSVAGTGGNEQFF. The CDR3 nucleotides read TGCAGCGTTGCCGGGACAGGGGGCAATGAGCAGTTCTTC.

This rearrangement joins TRBV7-2 to TRBJ2-7, with D tentatively TRBD2 (6 bases). This CDR3 region has 16 residues. The germline CDR1 and CDR2 sequences are SGHTA and FQGNSA. Deletions cut 1 base from V and 0 bases from J, with 13 bases between. CDR3 in DNA: TGTGCCAGCAGCTTAGTGGGGACTCTAACCTCCTACGAGCAGTACTTC. Amino acid sequence: CASSLVGTLTSYEQYF.

This chain links TRBV11-2 with TRBJ2-5, with 10 positions matching TRBD2. The CDR3 runs 15 residues. V was pared by 5 bases and J by 6 bases, with 9 bases of the junction left unmatched. From germline, CDR1 is SGHAT and CDR2 FQNNGV. CDR3 protein: CASSPGERGGQTQYF. DNA for the CDR3: TGTGCCAGCAGCCCGGGAGAGCGGGGGGGTCAGACCCAGTACTTC.

The chain recombines TRBV13 with TRBJ2-3, with D perhaps TRBD2 (5 bases). Germline V CDR1 and CDR2: PRHDT, FYEKMQ (reference sequence). The V end lost 0 bases, the J end lost 1 base, and 11 bases lay between the germline ends. This CDR3 has 16 residues. The CDR3 sequence: CASSLGRGQGTDTQYF. CDR3 DNA sequence: TGTGCCAGCAGCTTAGGCCGGGGTCAAGGCACAGATACGCAGTATTTT. Using reference TRBV13 and TRBJ2-3 for the parts outside the CDR3, the full variable domain is AAGVIQSPRHLIKEKRETATLKCYPIPRHDTVYWYQQGPGQDPQFLISFYEKMQSDKGSIPDRFSAQQFSDYHSELNMSSLELGDSALYFCASSLGRGQGTDTQYFGPGTRLTVL.

This clone came up a few times. This chain joins TRBV9 and TRBJ1-1; possible D gene TRBD1, 5 bases. The ends were cut back, 2 bases at V and 4 bases at J, with 12 bases in the middle. The CDR3 runs to 14 residues. CDR1 and CDR2 from the germline V gene are SGDLS and YYNGEE. The CDR3 spells CASSVGGMSTEAFF. The CDR3 DNA reads as TGTGCCAGCAGCGTTGGGGGGATGAGCACTGAAGCTTTCTTT. The variable domain in full, with the rest retrieved from reference TRBV9 and TRBJ1-1, is DSGVTQTPKHLITATGQRVTLRCSPRSGDLSVYWYQQSLDQGLQFLIQYYNGEERAKGNILERFSAQQFPDLHSELNLSSLELGDSALYFCASSVGGMSTEAFFGQGTRLTVV.

The chain has TRBV19 and TRBJ1-3; D remains unclear. The V gene lost 3 bases and the J gene lost 4 bases, with 22 bases spanning the gap. Germline assignment: CDR1 LNHDA and CDR2 SQIVND (reference sequence). The CDR3 has 18 residues. The CDR3 spells CASSIVSSGLASGNTIYF. The CDR3 DNA is TGTGCCAGTAGTATCGTCTCTTCAGGCCTAGCCTCAGGAAACACCATATATTTT.

The gene calls are TRBV7-6 and TRBJ1-4; D perhaps matches TRBD1 (5 bases). Germline lookup yields CDR1 SGHVS and CDR2 FNYEAQ. CDR3 length: 16 residues. Deletions cut 7 bases from V and 8 bases from J, with 23 bases between. This CDR3 reads CASTPAGGRADEKLFF. CDR3 nucleotides: TGTGCCAGCACCCCGGCCGGGGGGAGGGCCGACGAAAAACTGTTTTTT.

This rearrangement joins TRBV2 to TRBJ1-1; D may be TRBD1 (6 bases). Trimming shortened V by 8 bases and J by 5 bases, and 18 bases separated the two germline ends. In germline, CDR1 is SNHLY, CDR2 FYNNEI. The CDR3 has 14 residues. The CDR3 spells CASRVEGVGTEAFF. The CDR3 DNA reads as TGTGCCAGCCGCGTTGAGGGGGTGGGAACTGAAGCTTTCTTT.

This chain joins TRBV6-1 and TRBJ1-2; D may be TRBD1 (5 bases). CDR3 length: 14 residues. CDR1 and CDR2 from the germline V gene are MNHNS and SASEGT. Between the trimmed V and J ends, which lost 2 bases and 3 bases, there was a span of 10 bases. The CDR3 spells CASSEIQGDYGYTF. CDR3 nucleotide sequence: TGTGCCAGCAGTGAAATCCAGGGCGACTATGGCTACACCTTC.